This TCR beta chain is from a study of cytomegalovirus exposure and HLA in healthy donors. Study-level information: A prior analysis found about 120 million unique TCR beta sequences from 170 million or so T cells.

The table lists this clone with a count of one. Germline lookup yields CDR1 MNHEY and CDR2 SVGAGI. The V end was cut by 7 bases, the J end by 11 bases, with 20 bases between. The CDR3 spans 13 residues. The primer mix had 60 Vbeta and 13 Jbeta primers. Repertoires were generated with immunoSEQ multiplex PCR, while TCRdb's copy carries only in-frame clones and drops some. The sample lists approximately 120,000 clones; around 75% were seen once. This clonotype was sampled from a woman in her fifties or sixties in good health and CMV-seronegative. Sequenced input: PBMCs. V gene TRBV6-5 combines with J gene TRBJ1-2, with D maybe TRBD1 (6 bases). CDR3 in amino acids: CASIQAAGRGYTF. The CDR3 nucleotides are TGTGCCAGCATCCAAGCCGCAGGGAGGGGGTACACCTTC.